This T cell receptor beta chain was documented in a study of T cell repertoires in cytomegalovirus infection. The V gene's germline CDR1 is MNHEY and CDR2 SVGAGI. With 10 bases removed from V and 3 bases from J, the gap between germline ends came to 15 bases. This CDR3 contains 13 residues. Remarks on this clonotype: As yet, its antigen is unknown.

MiXCR, applied by TCRdb to the reads, yields one record per CDR3 protein. The table shows about 830,000 distinct CDR3 sequences, with 30% to 35% occurring only once. The starting material was cultured CD8+ T cells from PBMCs, obtained from culture after CMV antigen stimulation. The chain employs TRBV6-5 and TRBJ1-2; no firm D call. The receptor comes from a human donor in good health (CMV status not recorded). Some clones in this sample may be carry-over from other donors' samples. CDR3 in amino acids: CATSEDLYYGYTF. CDR3 nucleotides: TGTGCCACCTCCGAAGACCTTTACTATGGCTACACCTTC.